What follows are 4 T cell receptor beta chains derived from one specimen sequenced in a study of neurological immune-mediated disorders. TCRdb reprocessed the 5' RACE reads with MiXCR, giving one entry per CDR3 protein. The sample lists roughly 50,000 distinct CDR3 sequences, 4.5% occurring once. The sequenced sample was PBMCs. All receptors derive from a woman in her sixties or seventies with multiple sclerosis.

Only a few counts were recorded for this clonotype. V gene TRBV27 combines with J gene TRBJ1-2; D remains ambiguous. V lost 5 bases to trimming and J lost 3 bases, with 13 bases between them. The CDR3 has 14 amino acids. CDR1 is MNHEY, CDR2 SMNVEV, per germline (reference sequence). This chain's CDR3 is CASSPSTEYYGYTF. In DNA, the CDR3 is TGTGCCAGCAGTCCCTCGACGGAGTACTATGGCTACACCTTC.

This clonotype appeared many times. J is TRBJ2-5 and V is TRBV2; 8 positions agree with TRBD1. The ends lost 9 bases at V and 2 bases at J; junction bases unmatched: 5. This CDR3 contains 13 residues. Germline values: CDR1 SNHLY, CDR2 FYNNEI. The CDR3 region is CARGDRSQETQYF. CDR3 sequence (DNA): TGTGCCAGAGGGGACAGGAGTCAAGAGACCCAGTACTTC.

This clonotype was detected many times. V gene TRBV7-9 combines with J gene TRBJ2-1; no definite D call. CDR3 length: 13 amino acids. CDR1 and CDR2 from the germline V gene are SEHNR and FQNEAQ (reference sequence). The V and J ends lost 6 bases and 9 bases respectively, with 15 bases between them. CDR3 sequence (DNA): TGTGCCAGCAGAAACAGTCATTTATTTGAGCAGTTCTTC. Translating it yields CASRNSHLFEQFF. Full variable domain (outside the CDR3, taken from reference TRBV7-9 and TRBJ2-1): DTGVSQNPRHKITKRGQNVTFRCDPISEHNRLYWYRQTLGQGPEFLTYFQNEAQLEKSRLLSDRFSAERPKGSFSTLEIQRTEQGDSAMYLCASRNSHLFEQFFGPGTRLTVL.

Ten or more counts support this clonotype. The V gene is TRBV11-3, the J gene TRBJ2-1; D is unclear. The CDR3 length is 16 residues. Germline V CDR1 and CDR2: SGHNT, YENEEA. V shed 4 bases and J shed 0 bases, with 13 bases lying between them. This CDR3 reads CASSSGVGASYNEQFF. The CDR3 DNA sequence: TGTGCCAGCAGCTCCGGCGTAGGCGCCTCCTACAATGAGCAGTTCTTC.